This is a list of T cell receptor beta chains from one sample in a study of regulatory dendritic cells for organ transplantation. The antigens for these receptors are not known. Assay used: immunoSEQ multiplex PCR; TCRdb lists only in-frame clones, some missing. The sample consists of about 4,200 clones, about three fifths of them appearing once. The specimen sequenced was memory CD8+ T cells from blood cultured with regulatory dendritic cells. Receptors were obtained from a human donor in good health. Both conserved end residues are part of each CDR3. The D gene is left open where the match is weak. Clone size is not always given. Where it is, it says once, few, many or a class for expanded clones.

J: TRBJ2-7
D: -
V: TRBV19
size: medium-sized
DNA: TGTGCCAGTGGGAGCAGCTCCTACGAGCAGTACTTC
CDR3: CASGSSSYEQYF

J: TRBJ1-1
D: TRBD1
V: TRBV4-3
size: few
DNA: TGCGCCAGCAGCCAAGATCACAGGGGTGTAGACACTGAAGCTTTCTTT
CDR3: CASSQDHRGVDTEAFF

J: TRBJ1-1
D: TRBD1
V: TRBV4-3
size: -
DNA: TGCGCCAGCAGCCGCTCGACAGGGGAGGGCACTGAAGCTTTCTTT
CDR3: CASSRSTGEGTEAFF

J: TRBJ2-7
D: TRBD1
V: TRBV11-1
size: -
DNA: TGTGCCAGCAGCGATCCGGACAGGTTGGGCTACTACGAGCAGTACTTC
CDR3: CASSDPDRLGYYEQYF

J: TRBJ2-1
D: -
V: TRBV5-6
size: -
DNA: TGTGCCAGCAGCTTGGGACTAGGGAACAATGAGCAGTTCTTC
CDR3: CASSLGLGNNEQFF

J: TRBJ1-5
D: -
V: TRBV7-8
size: -
DNA: TGTGCCAGCAGCCCCGAGGTTGGTCAGCCCCAGCATTTT
CDR3: CASSPEVGQPQHF

J: TRBJ2-1
D: TRBD2
V: TRBV19
size: -
DNA: TGTGCCAGTAATGCCATAGCGGGGGGTGGAGGGAATGAGCAGTTCTTC
CDR3: CASNAIAGGGGNEQFF

J: TRBJ1-1
D: TRBD1
V: TRBV23-1
size: few
DNA: TGCGCCAGCAGTCTCCAGGGGGCGATGGGGGCTTTCTTT
CDR3: CASSLQGAMGAFF

J: TRBJ1-2
D: TRBD1
V: TRBV6-1
size: few
DNA: TGTGCCAGCAGTGACTGGGGACAGGGCTATGGCTACACCTTC
CDR3: CASSDWGQGYGYTF

J: TRBJ2-1
D: TRBD2
V: TRBV6-1
size: -
DNA: TGTGCCAGCAGTTTATCCGGGGGGGGGCGTGAGCAGTTCTTC
CDR3: CASSLSGGGREQFF

J: TRBJ2-1
D: TRBD2
V: TRBV7-2
size: -
DNA: TGTGCCAGCAGAGAGAGGGGAGGGACTACCAATGAGCAGTTCTTC
CDR3: CASRERGGTTNEQFF

J: TRBJ1-2
D: -
V: TRBV7-3
size: -
DNA: TGTGCCAGCAGCTTAGAACAGGGAACGAGCTACACCTTC
CDR3: CASSLEQGTSYTF

J: TRBJ2-1
D: TRBD1
V: TRBV27
size: -
DNA: TGTGCCAGCAGTTTAGGGGACAGGGGGCGAGATGAGCAGTTCTTC
CDR3: CASSLGDRGRDEQFF

J: TRBJ2-3
D: TRBD2
V: TRBV6-4
size: medium-sized
DNA: TGTGCCAGCAGTGTTCTAGCGGGGGCCCCCACAGATACGCAGTATTTT
CDR3: CASSVLAGAPTDTQYF

J: TRBJ2-1
D: TRBD1
V: TRBV7-2
size: -
DNA: TGTGCCAGCATCTCATCAGGGGGTCCCTCCTACAATGAGCAGTTCTTC
CDR3: CASISSGGPSYNEQFF

J: TRBJ1-1
D: TRBD1
V: TRBV6-5
size: few
DNA: TGTGCCAGTACCCCAGGGGGGACTGAAGCTTTCTTT
CDR3: CASTPGGTEAFF

J: TRBJ2-1
D: TRBD1
V: TRBV25-1
size: few
DNA: TGTGCCAGCAGTGGCGGCAGGGGGCGGGATGAGCAGTTCTTC
CDR3: CASSGGRGRDEQFF

J: TRBJ2-6
D: TRBD2
V: TRBV5-6
size: -
DNA: TGTGCCAGCAGCCTGGGGGGGGGCTCTGGGGCCAACGTCCTGACTTTC
CDR3: CASSLGGGSGANVLTF

J: TRBJ2-1
D: -
V: TRBV7-3
size: few
DNA: TGTGCCAGCAGCTCACGTGCTAGCTCCTACAATGAGCAGTTCTTC
CDR3: CASSSRASSYNEQFF

J: TRBJ2-3
D: -
V: TRBV4-1
size: -
DNA: TGCGCCAGCAGCCAAGTGGCAGGTCGCACAGATACGCAGTATTTT
CDR3: CASSQVAGRTDTQYF

J: TRBJ1-5
D: -
V: TRBV9
size: few
DNA: TGTGCCAGCAGCGTAGACGGGAACGGCAATCAGCCCCAGCATTTT
CDR3: CASSVDGNGNQPQHF

J: TRBJ2-3
D: -
V: TRBV4-2
size: medium-sized
DNA: TGTGCCAGCAGCCAAGATAATAGGGGGACAGATACGCAGTATTTT
CDR3: CASSQDNRGTDTQYF

J: TRBJ1-4
D: TRBD1
V: TRBV7-2
size: -
DNA: TGTGCCAGCAGCTTAGGAGGGGACAGAAATGAAAAACTGTTTTTT
CDR3: CASSLGGDRNEKLFF

J: TRBJ2-1
D: -
V: TRBV9
size: medium-sized
DNA: TGTGCCAGCAGCTTAAATTACAATGAGCAGTTCTTC
CDR3: CASSLNYNEQFF

J: TRBJ1-6
D: -
V: TRBV4-1
size: -
DNA: TGCGCCAGCAGCCTCACCGGGACACTTTATAATTCACCCCTCCACTTT
CDR3: CASSLTGTLYNSPLHF

J: TRBJ2-7
D: TRBD2
V: TRBV13
size: once
DNA: TGTGCCAGCAGCCAGGCGGGGGGGCCGGGAGAGCAGTACTTC
CDR3: CASSQAGGPGEQYF

J: TRBJ2-7
D: TRBD1
V: TRBV4-2
size: few
DNA: TGTGCCAGCAGCCCTGACGGACAGGGACTTAGGGAGCAGTACTTC
CDR3: CASSPDGQGLREQYF

J: TRBJ1-4
D: -
V: TRBV4-3
size: -
DNA: TGCGCCAGCAGCCAAGATATAGCAACTAATGAAAAACTGTTTTTT
CDR3: CASSQDIATNEKLFF

J: TRBJ2-7
D: -
V: TRBV7-2
size: -
DNA: TGTGCCAGCAGCTTATTTGAGTCGGCCTACGAGCAGTACTTC
CDR3: CASSLFESAYEQYF

J: TRBJ2-1
D: TRBD2
V: TRBV7-8
size: -
DNA: TGTGCCAGCAGCTTAACAATAGCGGGGTTCGATGAGCAGTTCTTC
CDR3: CASSLTIAGFDEQFF

J: TRBJ2-5
D: TRBD2
V: TRBV7-9
size: medium-sized
DNA: TGTGCCAGCAGCTTAGCCCTAGCGGGTCAAGAGACCCAGTACTTC
CDR3: CASSLALAGQETQYF

J: TRBJ2-2
D: -
V: TRBV2
size: -
DNA: TGTGCCAGCGCAAATATCGGGGAGCCGGCCGGGGAGCTGTTTTTT
CDR3: CASANIGEPAGELFF

J: TRBJ2-7
D: -
V: TRBV15
size: -
DNA: TGTGCCACCAGCAGAGATAGGGCCGGGAGCTACGAGCAGTACTTC
CDR3: CATSRDRAGSYEQYF

J: TRBJ2-2
D: -
V: TRBV5-6
size: -
DNA: TGTGCCAGCAGCTTGGACAGGTGGACCGGGGAGCTGTTTTTT
CDR3: CASSLDRWTGELFF

J: TRBJ2-3
D: TRBD2
V: TRBV7-7
size: -
DNA: TGTGCCAGCAGTCTTACTAGCGGGGGCTCGCAAGATACGCAGTATTTT
CDR3: CASSLTSGGSQDTQYF

J: TRBJ2-7
D: -
V: TRBV19
size: once
DNA: TGTGCCAGTACCCTCTCCGCCGACAGCTACGAGCAGTACTTC
CDR3: CASTLSADSYEQYF

J: TRBJ2-1
D: -
V: TRBV5-5
size: -
DNA: TGTGCCAGCAGCTTGGCAGGACAATACAATGAGCAGTTCTTC
CDR3: CASSLAGQYNEQFF

J: TRBJ1-1
D: -
V: TRBV6-4
size: few
DNA: TGTGCCAGCAGTGACAGCCTGTCTAACACTGAAGCTTTCTTT
CDR3: CASSDSLSNTEAFF

J: TRBJ2-4
D: -
V: TRBV7-9
size: -
DNA: TGTGCCAGCAGCTTAAAGGGGGGACAGACAAAAAACATTCAGTACTTC
CDR3: CASSLKGGQTKNIQYF

J: TRBJ1-4
D: -
V: TRBV19
size: -
DNA: TGTGCCAGCACCGAGGGAGCAACTAATGAAAAACTGTTTTTT
CDR3: CASTEGATNEKLFF

J: TRBJ2-1
D: TRBD2
V: TRBV6-5
size: -
DNA: TGTGCCAGCTGTCCGGGACTAGCAGTTTACAATGAGCAGTTCTTC
CDR3: CASCPGLAVYNEQFF

J: TRBJ2-1
D: -
V: TRBV19
size: few
DNA: TGTGCCAGTAGTAAGAGTTCAAGTAACAATGAGCAGTTCTTC
CDR3: CASSKSSSNNEQFF

J: TRBJ2-1
D: TRBD1
V: TRBV6-4
size: -
DNA: TGTGCCACCGGACAGGGGAACAATGAGCAGTTCTTC
CDR3: CATGQGNNEQFF

J: TRBJ1-3
D: -
V: TRBV7-6
size: -
DNA: TGTGCCAGCAGCTCAGGGGGAAACACCATATATTTT
CDR3: CASSSGGNTIYF

J: TRBJ1-1
D: -
V: TRBV5-8
size: -
DNA: TGTGCCAGCAGCCCTACAGGGACGGGCTTGAACACTGAAGCTTTCTTT
CDR3: CASSPTGTGLNTEAFF

J: TRBJ2-3
D: -
V: TRBV11-2
size: -
DNA: TGTGCCAGCAGCTTAGTTCAGGATACGCAGTATTTT
CDR3: CASSLVQDTQYF

J: TRBJ2-5
D: TRBD1
V: TRBV19
size: -
DNA: TGTGCCAGTAGTCCTCGGGACAGGGGGCGCCCCGAGACCCAGTACTTC
CDR3: CASSPRDRGRPETQYF

J: TRBJ2-3
D: -
V: TRBV7-6
size: -
DNA: TGTGCCAGCAGCTTAGGGTCCGGGGATACGCAGTATTTT
CDR3: CASSLGSGDTQYF

J: TRBJ1-6
D: TRBD1
V: TRBV7-9
size: -
DNA: TGTGCCAGCAGCTTAGGGGCAGGGGGAGACTCACCCCTCCACTTT
CDR3: CASSLGAGGDSPLHF

J: TRBJ1-2
D: -
V: TRBV5-6
size: -
DNA: TGTGCCAGCAGCTTAACTACAGGGTCTGTCTATGGCTACACCTTC
CDR3: CASSLTTGSVYGYTF

J: TRBJ2-7
D: TRBD2
V: TRBV2
size: -
DNA: TGTGCCAGCACCCCACTAGCGGGGGGGCAGTCCTACGAGCAGTACTTC
CDR3: CASTPLAGGQSYEQYF

J: TRBJ2-7
D: TRBD1
V: TRBV5-6
size: -
DNA: TGTGCCAGCAGCTTGGAACAGGGGGTCTCCTACGAGCAGTACTTC
CDR3: CASSLEQGVSYEQYF

J: TRBJ2-3
D: -
V: TRBV4-2
size: -
DNA: TGTGCCAGCAGCCAGGCCCCCGGAGCTCGACGCACAGATACGCAGTATTTT
CDR3: CASSQAPGARRTDTQYF

J: TRBJ1-1
D: -
V: TRBV2
size: few
DNA: TGTGCCAGCAACCCAGGAATGAACACTGAAGCTTTCTTT
CDR3: CASNPGMNTEAFF

J: TRBJ2-3
D: -
V: TRBV11-3
size: few
DNA: TGTGCCAGCCCCACCGTTGGGGGCAGAAACACAGATACGCAGTATTTT
CDR3: CASPTVGGRNTDTQYF